Listed below are T cell receptor beta chains from one sample, sequenced in a study of T cell responses to AZD1222 COVID-19 vaccine. Libraries were prepared by immunoSEQ multiplex PCR; TCRdb keeps only in-frame clonotypes and omits some of them. The sample has 110,000 to 150,000 clones; around 94% are singletons. The source material was peripheral blood, sampled after recovery from COVID-19. These receptors were taken from an adult who had recovered from COVID-19. CDR3s include the opening cysteine and the closing phenylalanine or tryptophan. Fields, in order: CDR3 protein, CDR3 DNA, J gene, D gene, V gene, clone size, CDR3 length. The D gene is left open where the match is weak. Some rows have no size entry. The others give once, few or many, or a class for an expanded clone.

CDR3 protein: CASSPLVVGGGIYNEQFF; CDR3 DNA: TGTGCCAGCAGTCCTCTTGTGGTAGGCGGGGGGATCTACAATGAGCAGTTCTTC; J gene: TRBJ2-1; D gene: TRBD2; V gene: TRBV28; clone size: .; CDR3 length: 18
CDR3 protein: CASSLTSGRAAGELFF; CDR3 DNA: TGTGCCAGCAGCCTTACTAGCGGGAGGGCCGCCGGGGAGCTGTTTTTT; J gene: TRBJ2-2; D gene: TRBD2; V gene: TRBV7-6; clone size: once; CDR3 length: 16
CDR3 protein: CASSLGTVTDTQYF; CDR3 DNA: TGTGCCAGCAGTTTGGGGACAGTCACAGATACGCAGTATTTT; J gene: TRBJ2-3; D gene: TRBD1; V gene: TRBV28; clone size: .; CDR3 length: 14
CDR3 protein: CAWSVGGGGYGYTF; CDR3 DNA: TGTGCCTGGAGTGTGGGCGGAGGAGGTTATGGCTACACCTTC; J gene: TRBJ1-2; D gene: .; V gene: TRBV30; clone size: .; CDR3 length: 14
CDR3 protein: CASSDSGLAAAQFF; CDR3 DNA: TGTGCCAGCAGTGACTCAGGGCTAGCGGCCGCCCAGTTCTTC; J gene: TRBJ2-1; D gene: TRBD2; V gene: TRBV6-4; clone size: once; CDR3 length: 14
CDR3 protein: CASSYAGKDSPLHF; CDR3 DNA: TGTGCCAGCAGTTACGCAGGGAAAGACTCACCCCTCCACTTT; J gene: TRBJ1-6; D gene: .; V gene: TRBV6-5; clone size: .; CDR3 length: 14
CDR3 protein: CATSDHGGYTF; CDR3 DNA: TGTGCCACCAGTGATCATGGTGGCTACACCTTC; J gene: TRBJ1-2; D gene: .; V gene: TRBV24-1; clone size: .; CDR3 length: 11
CDR3 protein: CASSPSPDPRNEQFF; CDR3 DNA: TGTGCCAGCAGCCCCAGCCCCGATCCCCGCAATGAGCAGTTCTTC; J gene: TRBJ2-1; D gene: .; V gene: TRBV11-3; clone size: .; CDR3 length: 15
CDR3 protein: CASTSQGAMDEQYF; CDR3 DNA: TGTGCCAGCACGTCACAGGGGGCGATGGACGAGCAGTACTTC; J gene: TRBJ2-7; D gene: TRBD1; V gene: TRBV2; clone size: .; CDR3 length: 14
CDR3 protein: CASRGGTGFLNEQFF; CDR3 DNA: TGTGCCAGCAGGGGCGGGACAGGGTTTCTCAATGAGCAGTTCTTC; J gene: TRBJ2-1; D gene: TRBD1; V gene: TRBV28; clone size: .; CDR3 length: 15
CDR3 protein: CASSKLYAGSENEQFF; CDR3 DNA: TGTGCCAGTAGCAAGCTCTACGCGGGAAGTGAGAATGAGCAGTTCTTC; J gene: TRBJ2-1; D gene: .; V gene: TRBV19; clone size: .; CDR3 length: 16
CDR3 protein: CASSQGPGLAGLNTGELFF; CDR3 DNA: TGTGCCAGCAGCCAAGGTCCGGGACTAGCGGGACTAAACACCGGGGAGCTGTTTTTT; J gene: TRBJ2-2; D gene: TRBD2; V gene: TRBV3-1/TRBV3-2; clone size: .; CDR3 length: 19
CDR3 protein: CASSLAGGEQFF; CDR3 DNA: TGTGCCAGCAGCTTAGCCGGGGGTGAGCAGTTCTTC; J gene: TRBJ2-1; D gene: .; V gene: TRBV13; clone size: .; CDR3 length: 12
CDR3 protein: CASSSRGGTGVTGELFF; CDR3 DNA: TGTGCCAGCAGTTCCCGCGGGGGGACAGGGGTCACCGGGGAGCTGTTTTTT; J gene: TRBJ2-2; D gene: TRBD1; V gene: TRBV7-2; clone size: .; CDR3 length: 17
CDR3 protein: CASSRTGVGNQPQHF; CDR3 DNA: TGTGCCAGCAGCCGGACAGGGGTTGGCAATCAGCCCCAGCATTTT; J gene: TRBJ1-5; D gene: TRBD1; V gene: TRBV7-2; clone size: .; CDR3 length: 15
CDR3 protein: CASSLVQTGNTNTGELFF; CDR3 DNA: TGTGCCAGCAGCTTAGTCCAAACGGGGAATACGAACACCGGGGAGCTGTTTTTT; J gene: TRBJ2-2; D gene: .; V gene: TRBV7-3; clone size: .; CDR3 length: 18
CDR3 protein: CTSSHGVGYNEQFF; CDR3 DNA: TGCACCTCATCCCACGGTGTGGGCTACAATGAGCAGTTCTTC; J gene: TRBJ2-1; D gene: .; V gene: TRBV29-1; clone size: .; CDR3 length: 14
CDR3 protein: CAWSASPGQGFSYNEQFF; CDR3 DNA: TGTGCCTGGAGTGCATCCCCGGGTCAGGGTTTCTCCTACAATGAGCAGTTCTTC; J gene: TRBJ2-1; D gene: .; V gene: TRBV30; clone size: .; CDR3 length: 18
CDR3 protein: CASTSAQPPYEQYF; CDR3 DNA: TGTGCCAGCACCTCCGCCCAGCCCCCCTACGAGCAGTACTTC; J gene: TRBJ2-7; D gene: .; V gene: TRBV27; clone size: .; CDR3 length: 14
CDR3 protein: CASSPRTGTIYF; CDR3 DNA: TGTGCCAGCAGCCCTCGGACCGGCACCATATATTTT; J gene: TRBJ1-3; D gene: .; V gene: TRBV5-6; clone size: .; CDR3 length: 12
CDR3 protein: CASTGGTGPIEAFF; CDR3 DNA: TGTGCCAGCACCGGGGGGACAGGGCCAATTGAAGCTTTCTTT; J gene: TRBJ1-1; D gene: TRBD1; V gene: TRBV2; clone size: .; CDR3 length: 14
CDR3 protein: CASTTGGRRNEQFF; CDR3 DNA: TGTGCCAGCACGACGGGGGGCCGGCGCAATGAGCAGTTCTTC; J gene: TRBJ2-1; D gene: .; V gene: TRBV7-3; clone size: .; CDR3 length: 14
CDR3 protein: CASSETGLGGTGELFF; CDR3 DNA: TGCGCCAGCAGTGAAACGGGACTGGGGGGAACCGGGGAGCTGTTTTTT; J gene: TRBJ2-2; D gene: .; V gene: TRBV10-1; clone size: .; CDR3 length: 16
CDR3 protein: CASSRRRGTGQGVGNEQYF; CDR3 DNA: TGTGCCAGCAGCCGAAGAAGAGGTACGGGACAGGGCGTGGGGAACGAGCAGTACTTC; J gene: TRBJ2-7; D gene: TRBD1; V gene: TRBV3-1/TRBV3-2; clone size: .; CDR3 length: 19
CDR3 protein: CASSRTEETQYF; CDR3 DNA: TGTGCCAGCAGTAGGACTGAAGAGACCCAGTACTTC; J gene: TRBJ2-5; D gene: .; V gene: TRBV6-5; clone size: .; CDR3 length: 12
CDR3 protein: CASSLGIAGGSSEQYF; CDR3 DNA: TGTGCCAGCAGCTTAGGAATAGCGGGAGGGAGCAGCGAGCAGTACTTC; J gene: TRBJ2-7; D gene: TRBD2; V gene: TRBV7-9; clone size: once; CDR3 length: 16
CDR3 protein: CASSTKTYNEQFF; CDR3 DNA: TGTGCCAGCAGCACGAAGACGTACAATGAGCAGTTCTTC; J gene: TRBJ2-1; D gene: .; V gene: TRBV9; clone size: once; CDR3 length: 13
CDR3 protein: CASSDGTSGPVGKFF; CDR3 DNA: TGTGCCAGCAGCGACGGGACTAGCGGGCCCGTCGGGAAGTTCTTC; J gene: TRBJ2-1; D gene: TRBD2; V gene: TRBV7-9; clone size: .; CDR3 length: 15
CDR3 protein: CASSKIAGTNTGELFF; CDR3 DNA: TGTGCCAGCAGCAAAATAGCGGGTACGAACACCGGGGAGCTGTTTTTT; J gene: TRBJ2-2; D gene: TRBD2; V gene: TRBV7-3; clone size: .; CDR3 length: 16
CDR3 protein: CASSWDGYEQYF; CDR3 DNA: TGTGCCAGCAGCTGGGACGGATACGAGCAGTACTTC; J gene: TRBJ2-7; D gene: .; V gene: TRBV5-5; clone size: .; CDR3 length: 12
CDR3 protein: CASSILSRNTEAFF; CDR3 DNA: TGTGCCAGCAGCATACTCTCTAGGAACACTGAAGCTTTCTTT; J gene: TRBJ1-1; D gene: .; V gene: TRBV7-9; clone size: .; CDR3 length: 14
CDR3 protein: CAWTVEGNTEAFF; CDR3 DNA: TGTGCCTGGACAGTAGAGGGGAACACTGAAGCTTTCTTT; J gene: TRBJ1-1; D gene: .; V gene: TRBV30; clone size: .; CDR3 length: 13
CDR3 protein: CASSLPPGLALTDTQYF; CDR3 DNA: TGTGCCAGCAGTTTACCTCCGGGACTAGCGCTCACAGATACGCAGTATTTT; J gene: TRBJ2-3; D gene: TRBD2; V gene: TRBV28; clone size: once; CDR3 length: 17
CDR3 protein: CASSPPTSGTYEQYF; CDR3 DNA: TGTGCCAGCAGCCCACCGACTAGCGGTACCTACGAGCAGTACTTC; J gene: TRBJ2-7; D gene: TRBD2; V gene: TRBV5-4; clone size: .; CDR3 length: 15
CDR3 protein: CASSVDPESPLHF; CDR3 DNA: TGTGCCAGCAGCGTTGACCCGGAGTCACCCCTCCACTTT; J gene: TRBJ1-6; D gene: .; V gene: TRBV7-2; clone size: .; CDR3 length: 13
CDR3 protein: CASSRGTVPTNEKLFF; CDR3 DNA: TGCGCCAGCAGCCGCGGGACCGTCCCAACTAATGAAAAACTGTTTTTT; J gene: TRBJ1-4; D gene: .; V gene: TRBV4-1; clone size: few; CDR3 length: 16
CDR3 protein: CASSQARLGHSGNTIYF; CDR3 DNA: TGTGCCAGCAGCCAAGCCCGGTTGGGACACTCTGGAAACACCATATATTTT; J gene: TRBJ1-3; D gene: .; V gene: TRBV14; clone size: .; CDR3 length: 17
CDR3 protein: CASSLRRVPGPQHF; CDR3 DNA: TGTGCCAGCAGCTTGCGAAGGGTGCCGGGGCCCCAGCATTTT; J gene: TRBJ1-5; D gene: .; V gene: TRBV5-6; clone size: .; CDR3 length: 14
CDR3 protein: CASSQVQGAGRYEQYF; CDR3 DNA: TGCGCCAGCAGCCAAGTGCAGGGAGCGGGACGGTACGAGCAGTACTTC; J gene: TRBJ2-7; D gene: TRBD2; V gene: TRBV4-1; clone size: .; CDR3 length: 16
CDR3 protein: CASSQTRYSGNNEQYF; CDR3 DNA: TGTGCCAGCAGCCAAACGCGGTATAGCGGGAACAACGAGCAGTACTTC; J gene: TRBJ2-7; D gene: TRBD2; V gene: TRBV3-1/TRBV3-2; clone size: .; CDR3 length: 16
CDR3 protein: CASSRQGNSNQPQHF; CDR3 DNA: TGTGCCAGCAGTCGACAGGGTAATAGCAATCAGCCCCAGCATTTT; J gene: TRBJ1-5; D gene: TRBD1; V gene: TRBV6-5; clone size: .; CDR3 length: 15
CDR3 protein: CASSPRLTKIKETQYF; CDR3 DNA: TGTGCCAGCAGCCCCCGGCTTACCAAAATCAAAGAGACCCAGTACTTC; J gene: TRBJ2-5; D gene: .; V gene: TRBV3-1/TRBV3-2; clone size: .; CDR3 length: 16
CDR3 protein: CASSLSLSTEAFF; CDR3 DNA: TGTGCCAGCAGTTTATCGTTGAGCACTGAAGCTTTCTTT; J gene: TRBJ1-1; D gene: .; V gene: TRBV27; clone size: once; CDR3 length: 13
CDR3 protein: CASSLGAGEETQYF; CDR3 DNA: TGTGCCAGCAGCTTGGGGGCAGGGGAAGAGACCCAGTACTTC; J gene: TRBJ2-5; D gene: .; V gene: TRBV5-4; clone size: .; CDR3 length: 14
CDR3 protein: CASSIRAGLNTGELFF; CDR3 DNA: TGTGCCAGTAGTATCAGAGCGGGATTGAACACCGGGGAGCTGTTTTTT; J gene: TRBJ2-2; D gene: TRBD2; V gene: TRBV19; clone size: once; CDR3 length: 16
CDR3 protein: CASSVEGGGANVLTF; CDR3 DNA: TGTGCCAGCAGCGTAGAAGGCGGTGGGGCCAACGTCCTGACTTTC; J gene: TRBJ2-6; D gene: .; V gene: TRBV9; clone size: .; CDR3 length: 15
CDR3 protein: CAWSVMGGGSEQFF; CDR3 DNA: TGTGCCTGGAGTGTAATGGGGGGAGGTAGTGAGCAGTTCTTC; J gene: TRBJ2-1; D gene: .; V gene: TRBV30; clone size: .; CDR3 length: 14
CDR3 protein: CASSLEGLNTEAFF; CDR3 DNA: TGTGCCAGCAGTTTAGAGGGATTAAACACTGAAGCTTTCTTT; J gene: TRBJ1-1; D gene: .; V gene: TRBV27; clone size: once; CDR3 length: 14
CDR3 protein: CASSPGVANYGYTF; CDR3 DNA: TGTGCCAGCAGTCCGGGGGTAGCTAACTATGGCTACACCTTC; J gene: TRBJ1-2; D gene: .; V gene: TRBV2; clone size: .; CDR3 length: 14
CDR3 protein: CASSQIPRLPGGSYEQYF; CDR3 DNA: TGTGCCAGCAGCCAGATCCCTAGACTACCGGGGGGAAGCTACGAGCAGTACTTC; J gene: TRBJ2-7; D gene: TRBD2; V gene: TRBV28; clone size: .; CDR3 length: 18
CDR3 protein: CATNRTGELFF; CDR3 DNA: TGTGCCACCAACCGGACCGGGGAGCTGTTTTTT; J gene: TRBJ2-2; D gene: .; V gene: TRBV24-1; clone size: .; CDR3 length: 11
CDR3 protein: CATDTPSYGYTF; CDR3 DNA: TGTGCCACCGACACCCCTAGCTATGGCTACACCTTC; J gene: TRBJ1-2; D gene: .; V gene: TRBV10-3; clone size: once; CDR3 length: 12
CDR3 protein: CASSSFGSGNTIYF; CDR3 DNA: TGTGCCAGCAGCTCCTTTGGCTCTGGAAACACCATATATTTT; J gene: TRBJ1-3; D gene: .; V gene: TRBV5-6; clone size: .; CDR3 length: 14
CDR3 protein: CASSLDRGPYEQYF; CDR3 DNA: TGTGCCAGCAGCTTGGACAGGGGACCCTACGAGCAGTACTTC; J gene: TRBJ2-7; D gene: TRBD1; V gene: TRBV7-3; clone size: once; CDR3 length: 14
CDR3 protein: CASTQGYEQYF; CDR3 DNA: TGTGCCAGCACGCAGGGTTACGAGCAGTACTTC; J gene: TRBJ2-7; D gene: .; V gene: TRBV28; clone size: .; CDR3 length: 11
CDR3 protein: CASSQSVRSGYTF; CDR3 DNA: TGTGCCAGCAGCCAATCCGTGAGGAGTGGCTACACCTTC; J gene: TRBJ1-2; D gene: .; V gene: TRBV3-1/TRBV3-2; clone size: .; CDR3 length: 13
CDR3 protein: CASTGGLVSSYEQYF; CDR3 DNA: TGTGCCAGCACGGGCGGATTAGTAAGCTCCTACGAGCAGTACTTC; J gene: TRBJ2-7; D gene: .; V gene: TRBV6-5; clone size: .; CDR3 length: 15
CDR3 protein: CASSLERGSGSPLHF; CDR3 DNA: TGTGCCAGCAGTTTAGAGAGGGGGTCAGGATCACCCCTCCACTTT; J gene: TRBJ1-6; D gene: .; V gene: TRBV27; clone size: .; CDR3 length: 15
CDR3 protein: CASSSVAGRTDTQYF; CDR3 DNA: TGTGCCAGCAGCTCAGTAGCGGGACGCACAGATACGCAGTATTTT; J gene: TRBJ2-3; D gene: TRBD2; V gene: TRBV9; clone size: .; CDR3 length: 15
CDR3 protein: CASSTLGQITEAFF; CDR3 DNA: TGTGCCAGCAGCACCCTAGGACAGATCACTGAAGCTTTCTTT; J gene: TRBJ1-1; D gene: .; V gene: TRBV13; clone size: .; CDR3 length: 14